The 12 T cell receptor beta chains listed next were all sequenced from one sample in a study of T cells expressing NK-cell markers. TCRdb reprocessed the 5' RACE reads, with one entry per CDR3 protein and no DNA. The table counts fewer than 300,000 distinct CDR3 sequences; roughly 4.2% lies in the top ten. The sample taken for sequencing was blood T cells: a sorted CD56 or NKG2C T cell subset, CD4+ or CD8+ T cells, or bulk PBMC T cells (not recorded which). These receptors were collected from a woman between 18 and 70 years old in good health.

The chain joins TRBV24-1 to TRBJ2-5; the D gene TCRdb calls, TRBD1, cannot be checked with no DNA. Germline V gene data show CDR1 as KGHDR and CDR2 as SFDVKD. This CDR3 has 15 residues. The CDR3 spells CATSDSAGVGETQYF.

The J gene is TRBJ1-3, the V gene TRBV9. The CDR3 length is 13 residues. The germline V gene has CDR1 SGDLS and CDR2 YYNGEE. The CDR3 is CASSQGLGNTIYF. Complete variable domain (other parts from reference TRBV9 and TRBJ1-3): DSGVTQTPKHLITATGQRVTLRCSPRSGDLSVYWYQQSLDQGLQFLIQYYNGEERAKGNILERFSAQQFPDLHSELNLSSLELGDSALYFCASSQGLGNTIYFGEGSWLTVV.

This chain connects TRBV7-2 to TRBJ1-1; TCRdb gives TRBD1 as the D gene, but with no DNA this cannot be confirmed. Germline CDR1 is SGHTA and CDR2 is FQGNSA. This CDR3 region has 16 residues. This chain's CDR3 is CASSLASGGGVGEAFF. The variable domain in full, completed from reference TRBV7-2 and TRBJ1-1, reads GAGVSQSPSNKVTEKGKDVELRCDPISGHTALYWYRQSLGQGLEFLIYFQGNSAPDKSGLPSDRFSAERTGGSVSTLTIQRTQQEDSAVYLCASSLASGGGVGEAFFGQGTRLTVV.

The V call is TRBV4-3, the J call TRBJ2-5; TCRdb calls TRBD1, which cannot be checked without DNA. From germline, CDR1 is LGHNA and CDR2 YSLEER. The CDR3 consists of 15 residues. CDR3 residues: CASSQVDREGETQYF.

J is TRBJ2-7 and V is TRBV27; the TCRdb call, TRBD1, lacks DNA for checking. This CDR3 region has 11 residues. From germline, CDR1 is MNHEY and CDR2 SMNVEV (reference sequence). The CDR3 reads CASKGAYEQYF.

This chain links TRBV20-1 with TRBJ2-5; the D gene TCRdb calls, TRBD2, cannot be checked with no DNA. Germline V lookup: CDR1 DFQATT, CDR2 SNEGSKA (reference sequence). This CDR3 comprises 17 residues. This CDR3 is CSATPAGGPGGQETQYF.

The rearrangement joins TRBV24-1 to TRBJ2-7; TCRdb calls TRBD1, which cannot be checked without DNA. This CDR3 region has 14 residues. Germline V gene lookup returns CDR1 KGHDR and CDR2 SFDVKD. CDR3 protein: CATSDGTPPYEQYF.

The V gene is TRBV27, the J gene TRBJ2-5. This CDR3 comprises 12 residues. CDR1 is MNHEY and CDR2 is SMNVEV in the germline V gene (reference sequence). The CDR3 protein is CASGYLGETQYF.

The genes are TRBV12-3 or TRBV12-4 and TRBJ1-5. The CDR3 loop spans 12 amino acids. The CDR3 sequence: CASSLDRQPQHF.

The genes are TRBV6-6 and TRBJ1-2; TCRdb proposes TRBD1, but this gene call is untestable without DNA. Germline values: CDR1 MNHNY, CDR2 SVGAGI (reference sequence). This CDR3 has 13 amino acids. The CDR3 here is CASSSGTEKGYTF.

The rearrangement joins TRBV30 to TRBJ2-2. This CDR3 region has 12 residues. Germline V gene sequence: CDR1 GTSNPN, CDR2 SVGIG (reference sequence). CDR3 protein: CAWSGSPGELFF. The whole variable domain, filled in from reference TRBV30 and TRBJ2-2, reads SQTIHQWPATLVQPVGSPLSLECTVEGTSNPNLYWYRQAAGRGLQLLFYSVGIGQISSEVPQNLSASRPQDRQFILSSKKLLLSDSGFYLCAWSGSPGELFFGEGSRLTVL.

The chain couples TRBV12-3 or TRBV12-4 to TRBJ1-2. The CDR3 runs to 11 residues. This chain's CDR3 is CASSLSYGYTF.